Listed here are 21 T cell receptor beta chains from one sample, sequenced in a study of blood T cells in healthy people across ages. Primers used in a second PCR of about 6 to 11 cycles were a sample-barcoded 5' primer and a J-beta primer mix. Using its own MiXCR run on the 5' RACE reads, TCRdb lists one record per CDR3 protein. Of over 600,000 distinct CDR3 sequences in the sample, less than 60% were seen once. The sequencing input was blood. These receptor sequences come from an older man in good health.

Only a few counts were recorded for this clonotype. V gene TRBV9 combines with J gene TRBJ1-1; possibly TRBD1 for D (5 bases). The CDR3 is 13 residues long. The germline CDR1 and CDR2 sequences are SGDLS and YYNGEE. Deletions cut 6 bases from V and 3 bases from J, with 12 bases between. The CDR3 loop is CASNLRGDTEAFF. The DNA of the CDR3 is TGTGCCAGCAACCTACGGGGGGACACTGAAGCTTTCTTT.

The CDR3 here is CASSADSSPQYF. DNA for the CDR3: TGTGCCAGCAGCGCCGACTCATCCCCCCAGTATTTT. The V gene is TRBV11-3, the J gene TRBJ2-3; D unclear. Germline assignment: CDR1 SGHNT and CDR2 YENEEA. V was shortened by 5 bases and J by 12 bases, with 15 bases between the two germline ends. The CDR3 consists of 12 residues.

This clonotype was counted between two and nine times. The chain is built from TRBV20-1 and TRBJ2-7; 9 bases map to TRBD1. V shed 6 bases and J 0 bases; nucleotides not matched to a gene: 6. This CDR3 comprises 14 residues. Germline V gene lookup returns CDR1 DFQATT and CDR2 SNEGSKA (reference sequence). CDR3 in amino acids: CSAPGTGNSYEQYF. The DNA for the CDR3 is TGCAGTGCGCCCGGGACAGGGAACTCCTACGAGCAGTACTTC.

This clonotype turned up a few times. CDR3 DNA: TGTGCCAGCAGGGTACGGACTACACCATCCTACGAGCAGTACTTC. Its translation: CASRVRTTPSYEQYF. The gene calls are TRBV27 and TRBJ2-7, with D possibly matching TRBD2 (6 bases). The CDR3 length is 15 residues. V was shortened by 6 bases and J by 1 base, with 16 bases between the two germline ends. The germline V gene has CDR1 MNHEY and CDR2 SMNVEV (reference sequence).

The V call is TRBV28, the J call TRBJ1-5, with 8 bases identical to TRBD1. The CDR3 consists of 12 residues. V lost 10 bases, J lost 7 bases, and 6 bases stayed unmatched. In germline, CDR1 is MDHEN, CDR2 SYDVKM. CDR3 coding DNA: TGTGCCACTCGGACAGGGCGGCAGCCCCAGCATTTT. This encodes CATRTGRQPQHF.

The chain uses TRBV28 and TRBJ2-5; TRBD2 is a possible D gene (6 bases). The V end was cut by 5 bases, the J end by 5 bases, with 15 bases between. The CDR3 sequence is 14 residues long. The germline V gene has CDR1 MDHEN and CDR2 SYDVKM. The CDR3 DNA reads as TGTGCCAGCAGTCCGATCGATCGGGGGGAGACCCAGTACTTC. Translated, it gives CASSPIDRGETQYF.

The chain links TRBV5-1 to TRBJ2-3, with a tentative D call TRBD1 (6 bases). Germline CDR1 reads SGHRS; CDR2 reads YFSETQ. This CDR3 is built from 13 residues. V was shortened by 2 bases and J by 5 bases, with 9 bases between the two germline ends. CDR3 DNA: TGCGCCAGCAGCTTCAGGGGCAGAGATACGCAGTATTTT. Translation gives CASSFRGRDTQYF.

The V gene is TRBV7-9, the J gene TRBJ1-4; perhaps TRBD1 as D (5 bases). The germline V and J ends were trimmed by 3 bases and 4 bases, with 15 bases remaining between them. The length of the CDR3 is 16 residues. Germline lookup yields CDR1 SEHNR and CDR2 FQNEAQ (reference sequence). CDR3 in DNA: TGTGCCAGCAGCTTCGGGACCCAACTGTATAATGAAAAACTGTTTTTT. Translating gives CASSFGTQLYNEKLFF.

Comment on this clonotype: Relative to the germline gene, one junction end is altered; a read error may explain this. The chain uses TRBV29-1 and TRBJ2-1; TRBD2 matches at 13 bases. The germline V gene has CDR1 SQVTM and CDR2 ANQGSEA. There are 15 residues in the CDR3. The CDR3: CSVAGLAGVDNGQFF. In nucleotides, the CDR3 is TGCAGCGTGGCTGGACTAGCGGGAGTTGACAATGGGCAGTTCTTC.

In its sample, this clonotype was seen once. The V call is TRBV4-3, the J call TRBJ1-4; D unresolved. CDR3 length: 14 residues. Germline V gene sequence: CDR1 LGHNA, CDR2 YSLEER. Trimming shortened V by 4 bases and J by 6 bases, and 12 bases separated the two germline ends. For the CDR3, the DNA is TGCGCCAGCAGCCCGAGGGCCCGGGATGAAAAACTGTTTTTT. Translation gives CASSPRARDEKLFF.

V is TRBV7-9 and J is TRBJ2-1; D is unresolved. The CDR3 loop spans 16 amino acids. Trimming stripped 5 bases from V and 0 bases from J, with 14 bases between. Germline loops: CDR1 SEHNR, CDR2 FQNEAQ (reference sequence). The CDR3 region is CASSPDSLSSYNEQFF. The CDR3 coding sequence is TGTGCCAGCAGCCCTGACTCTCTTAGCTCCTACAATGAGCAGTTCTTC.

The sample holds a few counts of this clonotype. The gene calls are TRBV7-2 and TRBJ2-2; D possibly corresponds to TRBD1 (5 bases). The CDR3 consists of 15 residues. Germline V CDR1 and CDR2: SGHTA, FQGNSA. The V and J ends lost 5 bases and 2 bases respectively, with 12 bases between them. The CDR3 is CASSLNQGNTGELFF. The CDR3 region has the DNA TGTGCCAGCAGCCTAAATCAGGGAAACACCGGGGAGCTGTTTTTT.

The rearrangement links TRBV5-1 to TRBJ2-7; 8 nucleotides agree with TRBD1. This CDR3 spans 16 amino acids. Looked up from germline, CDR1 is SGHRS and CDR2 is YFSETQ. V shed 4 bases, J shed 4 bases, and the junction held 13 bases outside the gene matches. The CDR3 region has the DNA TGCGCCAGCAGCAGACCTTCAGGGGGCGATGGGTACGAGCAGTACTTC. It encodes CASSRPSGGDGYEQYF. Full variable domain (missing parts from reference TRBV5-1 and TRBJ2-7): KAGVTQTPRYLIKTRGQQVTLSCSPISGHRSVSWYQQTPGQGLQFLFEYFSETQRNKGNFPGRFSGRQFSNSRSEMNVSTLELGDSALYLCASSRPSGGDGYEQYFGPGTRLTVT.

The chain uses TRBV2 and TRBJ2-5; TRBD2 matches 8 bases. Germline V CDR1 and CDR2: SNHLY, FYNNEI. The J segment lost 5 bases and the V segment lost 7 bases, leaving 9 bases of the junction unmatched. The CDR3 spans 14 residues. CDR3 protein: CASTGTSVFETQYF. CDR3 nucleotides: TGTGCCAGCACCGGGACTAGTGTTTTCGAGACCCAGTACTTC.

This clonotype came up a few times. This chain links TRBV7-9 with TRBJ2-1; 8 bases map to TRBD2. CDR3 length: 13 residues. Germline V gene data show CDR1 as SEHNR and CDR2 as FQNEAQ (reference sequence). Germline trimming cut 4 bases from V and 12 bases from J; bases unmatched to any gene: 8. Here the CDR3 reads CASSSRAGVGQFF. The CDR3 DNA reads TGTGCCAGCAGCTCCAGAGCGGGAGTGGGGCAGTTCTTC.

The CDR3 DNA reads TGCAGCGTTGAGGAGGGGAGAAGAAGCACTCAGTACTTC. This codes for CSVEEGRRSTQYF. The J gene is TRBJ2-4, the V gene TRBV29-1; possible D gene TRBD2, 6 bases. Trimming took off 3 bases at V and 12 bases at J, with 18 bases between the two ends. Germline V CDR1 and CDR2: SQVTM, ANQGSEA. CDR3 length: 13 residues.

The chain uses TRBV27 and TRBJ2-7; 8 positions match TRBD1. Germline CDR1 reads MNHEY; CDR2 reads SMNVEV (reference sequence). The CDR3 has 13 residues. The V segment lost 8 bases and the J segment 4 bases; nucleotides outside the gene matches: 7. CDR3 region: CASAPGDRYEQYF. As DNA, the CDR3 is TGTGCCAGCGCCCCCGGGGACAGGTACGAGCAGTACTTC.

This clonotype was counted a few times. This chain links TRBV14 with TRBJ2-3, with 7 bases identical to TRBD1. Germline V gene sequence: CDR1 SGHDN, CDR2 FVKESK. J gave up 4 bases and V 0 bases, and 4 bases lay outside the gene matches. This CDR3 has 15 amino acids. The CDR3, as DNA: TGTGCCAGCAGCCAAGAAACAGGGGTGGCAGATACGCAGTATTTT. As protein: CASSQETGVADTQYF.

The rearrangement uses TRBV7-2 and TRBJ2-1, with a possible D match to TRBD1 (5 bases). Trimming removed 10 bases from V and 5 bases from J, with 12 bases in between. From germline, CDR1 is SGHTA and CDR2 FQGNSA. The CDR3 contains 12 residues. The CDR3 is CAINQGHNEQFF. For the CDR3, the DNA is TGTGCCATCAACCAGGGCCACAATGAGCAGTTCTTC.

In its sample, this clonotype was seen many times. V and J are TRBV2 and TRBJ1-2; no reliable D call. The V gene lost 6 bases and the J gene lost 5 bases, with 7 bases spanning the gap. The CDR3 is made up of 11 amino acids. The germline V gene encodes CDR1 SNHLY and CDR2 FYNNEI. CDR3 region: CASRLIYGYTF. CDR3 bases: TGTGCCAGCAGATTGATATATGGCTACACCTTC.

The chain uses TRBV5-1 and TRBJ2-7, with D maybe TRBD2 (6 bases). Trimming took 0 bases from V and 6 from J, leaving 10 bases between them. From germline, CDR1 is SGHRS and CDR2 YFSETQ. The CDR3 has 13 residues. For the CDR3, the DNA is TGCGCCAGCAGCTTGGCCGCTAGCGCCGAGCAGTACTTC. It is translated as CASSLAASAEQYF. Combining the CDR3 with reference TRBV5-1 and TRBJ2-7 gives the whole variable domain KAGVTQTPRYLIKTRGQQVTLSCSPISGHRSVSWYQQTPGQGLQFLFEYFSETQRNKGNFPGRFSGRQFSNSRSEMNVSTLELGDSALYLCASSLAASAEQYFGPGTRLTVT.